The entry below describes one T cell receptor beta chain. Its antigen is undetermined. CDR3 length: 16 amino acids. The germline V gene has CDR1 ENHRY and CDR2 SYGVKD. The V segment lost 8 bases and the J segment 0 bases; nucleotides outside the gene matches: 11. These data come from a study of post-analysis software for immune sequencing data. Overall study results and limits: Among multiple sclerosis patients, normalized Chao1 diversity was significantly below that of controls. Roughly five TRBV segments were significantly more frequent in patients than in controls. TRBV5-6, TRBV5-1 and TRBV20-1 were among these segments.

The TCR beta cDNA libraries contained unique molecular identifiers. One entry per CDR3 protein, called by TCRdb with MiXCR from the PCR reads. The repertoire holds almost 700,000 distinct CDR3 sequences, with roughly three fifths as singletons. The clonotype comes from a girl aged 2-10 years with multiple sclerosis. J is TRBJ2-3 and V is TRBV10-3, with TRBD2 matching 7 bases. The sample was blood. The CDR3 region is CAIRFGGGTSTDTQYF. CDR3 in DNA: TGTGCCATCCGTTTCGGGGGAGGGACTAGCACAGATACGCAGTATTTT.